These T cell receptor beta chains were read from a single sample in a study of T cell changes during pregnancy in multiple sclerosis. The repertoire was sequenced with immunoSEQ multiplex PCR; TCRdb's copy has only in-frame clones and lacks some. The profile shows tens of thousands of clones, roughly nine tenths of them singletons. The material was peripheral blood, obtained in the second trimester of pregnancy. The receptors stem from a female donor with multiple sclerosis, enrolled in a pregnancy study. Both conserved end residues are part of each CDR3. A D gene is named only where the DNA matches it firmly. Rows may omit the clone size; those that give it use once, few, many or a size class.

V gene	J gene	D gene	clone size	CDR3 protein	CDR3 DNA
TRBV11-2	TRBJ2-7	-	-	CASSLVSYEQYF	TGTGCCAGCAGCTTAGTCTCTTACGAGCAGTACTTC
TRBV7-2	TRBJ2-7	-	once	CASSLERLYEQYF	TGTGCCAGCAGCTTAGAGCGACTCTACGAGCAGTACTTC
TRBV14	TRBJ1-2	-	-	CASSPAGESAYGYTF	TGTGCCAGCAGCCCCGCGGGGGAATCAGCCTATGGCTACACCTTC
TRBV5-6	TRBJ2-2	TRBD2	-	CASSAAGTSANTGELFF	TGTGCCAGCAGCGCGGCCGGGACTAGCGCGAACACCGGAGAGCTGTTTTTT
TRBV11-3	TRBJ2-7	TRBD1	-	CASSPETGVHEQYF	TGTGCCAGCAGCCCTGAGACAGGGGTACACGAGCAGTACTTC
TRBV9	TRBJ2-7	-	-	CASSVATSPHEQYF	TGTGCCAGCAGCGTAGCTACTAGCCCCCACGAGCAGTACTTC
TRBV13	TRBJ2-7	-	-	CASSGPWEQYF	TGTGCCAGCAGCGGCCCGTGGGAGCAGTACTTC
TRBV5-4	TRBJ2-3	-	-	CASSSGRRGGPDTQYF	TGTGCCAGCAGCTCTGGGCGGAGGGGGGGCCCAGATACGCAGTATTTT
TRBV10-3	TRBJ1-1	-	-	CAINEGLDTEAFF	TGTGCCATCAACGAGGGATTGGACACTGAAGCTTTCTTT
TRBV30	TRBJ2-3	TRBD1	-	CAWSPTGGRTDTQYF	TGTGCCTGGAGCCCAACAGGGGGCCGCACAGATACGCAGTATTTT
TRBV18	TRBJ2-7	TRBD2	-	CASSPRLAGGYEQYF	TGTGCCAGCTCACCTCGACTAGCGGGGGGCTACGAGCAGTACTTC
TRBV27	TRBJ1-4	-	-	CSLYEKLFF	TGTTCCCTTTATGAAAAACTGTTTTTT
TRBV7-3	TRBJ2-2	-	-	CASSLGGNTGELFF	TGTGCCAGCAGTTTAGGCGGCAACACCGGGGAGCTGTTTTTT
TRBV6-1	TRBJ2-7	TRBD1	-	CASSESWDRGYEQYF	TGTGCCAGCAGCGAGTCCTGGGACAGGGGCTACGAGCAGTACTTC
TRBV19	TRBJ2-3	-	-	CASSSGGRHTQYF	TGTGCCAGTAGTAGCGGGGGCAGGCATACGCAGTATTTT
TRBV28	TRBJ2-7	-	-	CASSLGRGIPYEQYF	TGTGCCAGCAGTTTAGGTAGGGGGATCCCCTACGAGCAGTACTTC
TRBV19	TRBJ1-1	-	few	CASSIQGISNTEAFF	TGTGCCAGTAGTATTCAGGGGATATCGAACACTGAAGCTTTCTTT
TRBV4-2	TRBJ1-5	-	-	CASSQVDSQPQHF	TGTGCCAGCAGCCAAGTAGATTCTCAGCCCCAGCATTTT
TRBV5-1	TRBJ2-5	-	once	CASSRRAGETQYF	TGCGCCAGCAGTCGGCGGGCCGGGGAGACCCAGTACTTC
TRBV7-3	TRBJ2-7	TRBD1	-	CASSLTGTGGTYEQYF	TGTGCCAGCAGCTTAACAGGGACAGGGGGCACCTACGAGCAGTACTTC
TRBV2	TRBJ2-1	-	-	CASTAGLMRGKQFF	TGTGCCAGCACTGCGGGGTTGATGAGGGGAAAGCAGTTCTTC
TRBV18	TRBJ2-1	-	-	CASSLQGPPDEQFF	TGTGCCAGCTCACTACAGGGTCCCCCAGATGAGCAGTTCTTC
TRBV29-1	TRBJ2-4	-	-	CSVELGGSNIQYF	TGCAGCGTCGAACTAGGGGGTAGTAACATTCAGTACTTC